The source of this TCR beta chain is a study of blood T cells in healthy people across ages. Then a second PCR, running about 6 to 11 cycles, was carried out with a sample-barcoded 5' primer and a J-beta primer mix. The template-switch adaptor, which had 12 random nucleotides, put a tag on each cDNA molecule. TCRdb fed the 5' RACE reads into MiXCR, producing one record per CDR3 protein. The table lists fewer than 1,200,000 distinct CDR3 sequences, under 30% of them singletons. CDR3 length equals 13 residues. This clonotype was seen repeatedly, ten times or more. One end of the junction does not line up with germline, which may come from a read error. The data also belong to a second study, concerning T cells of mothers and their children. From that second work: None of the identified T cell clones proved to be persistent microchimeric clones.

The genes are TRBV12-3 or TRBV12-4 and TRBJ2-5; D is uncertain. Sequences were obtained from blood. The receptor was isolated from a girl aged 2-15 years in good health. The CDR3 reads CASSLDSGETQYF. CDR3 coding DNA: TGCGCCAGCAGCTTGGATTCTGGGGAGACCCAGTACTTC.